Below, 29 T cell receptor beta chains from the same sample are listed, as sequenced in a study of cytomegalovirus exposure and HLA in healthy donors. Amplification used 60 Vbeta primers and 13 Jbeta primers. Data came from immunoSEQ multiplex PCR; TCRdb stores just in-frame clones and leaves some out. This sample carries about 150,000 clones, 64% of them seen once, and the ten largest clones take under 3%. Sequencing used PBMCs. The receptors originated from a woman aged 25-40 years in good health and CMV-seropositive.

The rearrangement uses TRBV23-1 and TRBJ2-2; 12 nucleotides line up with TRBD2. TRBV23-1 is an ORF for which the function is uncertain. The trim removed 2 bases at V and 1 base at J, leaving 8 bases unmatched. The CDR3 has 19 residues. This CDR3 reads CASSQRSSGRALNTGELFF. The CDR3 nucleotides are TGCGCCAGCAGTCAACGGTCTAGCGGGAGGGCTTTGAACACCGGGGAGCTGTTTTTT.

J is TRBJ2-7 and V is TRBV28, with D maybe TRBD2 (5 bases). The CDR3 is 14 amino acids. Germline-derived CDR1 and CDR2 are MDHEN and SYDVKM. With 8 bases removed from V and 3 bases from J, the gap between germline ends came to 17 bases. CDR3 loop: CASGLSLGSYEQYF. CDR3 DNA: TGTGCCAGCGGACTCTCGTTGGGGAGCTACGAGCAGTACTTC.

This rearrangement joins TRBV30 to TRBJ2-5; 9 bases agree with TRBD1. The J call may be in error: the DNA end matches TRBJ2-7 better. The CDR3 is 14 amino acids. The germline V gene has CDR1 GTSNPN and CDR2 SVGIG (reference sequence). The CDR3 region is CAWSVGTGTDEQYF. As DNA, the CDR3 is TGTGCCTGGAGTGTGGGGACAGGGACCGACGAGCAGTACTTC.

This clone occurred a few times. This chain links TRBV30 with TRBJ1-2, with unresolved D. V was pared by 2 bases and J by 2 bases, with 12 bases between. Per the germline V gene, CDR1 is GTSNPN and CDR2 is SVGIG (reference sequence). CDR3 length equals 14 residues. This chain's CDR3 is CAWSRAEDNYGYTF. The CDR3 bases are TGTGCCTGGAGTAGGGCGGAGGACAACTATGGCTACACCTTC.

This clone was detected once. The chain employs TRBV27 and TRBJ2-7, with TRBD2 matching over 7 bases. The germline CDR1 and CDR2 sequences are MNHEY and SMNVEV (reference sequence). V was pared by 6 bases and J by 0 bases, with 14 bases of the junction left unmatched. The CDR3 sequence is 17 residues long. CDR3 bases: TGTGCCAGCAGAGTCCGGGGACTATCGAGTGTCTCCTACGAGCAGTACTTC. Encoded protein: CASRVRGLSSVSYEQYF.

For this clone: The sample holds other DNA sequences that translate to the same CDR3. The chain carries TRBV14 and TRBJ1-2, with D possibly matching TRBD1 (5 bases). Deletions cut 1 base from V and 2 bases from J, with 5 bases between. Germline V lookup: CDR1 SGHDN, CDR2 FVKESK. The CDR3 runs to 13 residues. The CDR3 here is CASSQGTNYGYTF. The CDR3, as DNA: TGTGCCAGCAGCCAAGGGACAAACTATGGCTACACCTTC.

The chain recombines TRBV29-1 with TRBJ2-7; 9 nucleotides line up with TRBD2. Germline-derived CDR1 and CDR2 are SQVTM and ANQGSEA. The CDR3 is made up of 13 amino acids. Unmatched junction bases numbered 7, after V lost 7 bases and J lost 3 bases. DNA for the CDR3: TGCAGCGGTTATAGCGGGAGAAGCTACGAGCAGTACTTC. It is translated as CSGYSGRSYEQYF.

The rearrangement joins TRBV5-4 to TRBJ1-1, with 12 positions matching TRBD1. Germline lookup yields CDR1 SGHNT and CDR2 YYREEE (reference sequence). V shed 6 bases and J 4 bases; nucleotides not matched to a gene: 13. CDR3 length equals 17 residues. This CDR3 is CASTRPGQGARSTEAFF. The DNA for the CDR3 is TGTGCCAGCACCCGACCGGGACAGGGGGCGCGTTCCACTGAAGCTTTCTTT.

This clone was picked up one time. The gene calls are TRBV7-8 and TRBJ1-2; unclear D gene. CDR1 is SGHVS and CDR2 is FQNEAQ in the germline V gene. Trimming cost V 3 bases and J 3 bases, with 8 bases left between them. The CDR3 length is 13 residues. The CDR3 DNA reads as TGTGCCAGCAGCTTCAGTCAGGACTATGGCTACACCTTC. Protein product: CASSFSQDYGYTF.

This clone was detected only a few times. This chain joins TRBV11-2 and TRBJ1-1; TRBD1 matches at 10 bases. The CDR3 spans 16 residues. The V and J ends lost 6 bases and 4 bases, in that order; junction bases with no gene match: 11. Germline V gene sequence: CDR1 SGHAT, CDR2 FQNNGV. The CDR3 DNA follows: TGTGCCAGCAGGCCGGGACAGGGGTTGGTGGGCACTGAAGCTTTCTTT. Amino acids: CASRPGQGLVGTEAFF. Combining the CDR3 with reference TRBV11-2 and TRBJ1-1 gives the whole variable domain EAGVAQSPRYKIIEKRQSVAFWCNPISGHATLYWYQQILGQGPKLLIQFQNNGVVDDSQLPKDRFSAERLKGVDSTLKIQPAKLEDSAVYLCASRPGQGLVGTEAFFGQGTRLTVV.

This clone was observed a few times. The chain couples TRBV9 to TRBJ2-2; D might be TRBD2 (6 bases). The germline V gene has CDR1 SGDLS and CDR2 YYNGEE. The CDR3 runs 14 residues. V lost 3 bases and J lost 2, with 8 bases in between. CDR3 DNA sequence: TGTGCCAGCAGCGGGGGGGTCAACACCGGGGAGCTGTTTTTT. This codes for CASSGGVNTGELFF.

This clone was observed a single time. The V and J genes are TRBV15 and TRBJ1-5; D is unclear. Germline V gives CDR1 LNHNV, CDR2 YYDKDF (reference sequence). Between the trimmed V and J ends, which lost 0 bases and 11 bases, there was a span of 14 bases. This CDR3 comprises 14 residues. In DNA form, the CDR3 reads TGTGCCACCAGCAGAGATTCGTCCCCAGCGGCCCAGCATTTT. The encoded protein is CATSRDSSPAAQHF. The full variable domain, its missing parts supplied by reference TRBV15 and TRBJ1-5, is DAMVIQNPRYQVTQFGKPVTLSCSQTLNHNVMYWYQQKSSQAPKLLFHYYDKDFNNEADTPDNFQSRRPNTSFCFLDIRSPGLGDTAMYLCATSRDSSPAAQHFGDGTRLSIL.

The chain links TRBV5-4 to TRBJ1-2; weak D call: TRBD1 (6 bases). The CDR3 sequence is 16 residues long. V gave up 7 bases and J gave up 6 bases, with 25 bases separating them. The germline gives CDR1 SGHNT, CDR2 YYREEE (reference sequence). CDR3 DNA sequence: TGTGCCAGCCATATGGGAGGGGGTTACGTAGCCGATGGCTACACCTTC. Amino acid sequence: CASHMGGGYVADGYTF.

The J gene is TRBJ2-5, the V gene TRBV25-1, with a possible D match to TRBD1 (5 bases). Trimming pared 3 bases from V and 2 bases from J, leaving 10 bases between. The CDR3 consists of 14 residues. CDR1 and CDR2 (germline): MGHDK, SYGVNS. The CDR3 bases are TGTGCCAGCAGTGACAGACAGACACAAGAGACCCAGTACTTC. This translates into CASSDRQTQETQYF.

This clone was recorded only once. Here the CDR3 reads CASSYSYRVDEQYF. The CDR3 DNA reads as TGTGCCAGCAGTTACTCCTACAGGGTGGACGAGCAGTACTTC. This chain connects TRBV6-5 to TRBJ2-7, with D perhaps matching TRBD1 (6 bases). This CDR3 spans 14 amino acids. The V gene lost 0 bases and the J gene lost 5 bases, with 11 bases spanning the gap. Per germline, CDR1 MNHEY and CDR2 SVGAGI.

The chain is built from TRBV2 and TRBJ1-1; 7 nucleotides match TRBD1. V was clipped by 4 bases and J by 5 bases; unmatched bases: 10. The CDR3 extends over 15 amino acids. CDR1 and CDR2 (germline): SNHLY, FYNNEI. Here the CDR3 reads CASSGDRVGGTEAFF. CDR3 sequence (DNA): TGTGCCAGCAGTGGCGACAGGGTAGGTGGAACTGAAGCTTTCTTT.

The J gene is TRBJ2-7, the V gene TRBV2; D unresolved. V dropped 5 bases and J dropped 0 bases, with 11 bases sitting between them. Germline V lookup: CDR1 SNHLY, CDR2 FYNNEI. The CDR3 is 14 amino acids. The CDR3 region has the DNA TGTGCCAGCAGTTCCGGTCCTAGCTCCTACGAGCAGTACTTC. This sequence encodes CASSSGPSSYEQYF.

CDR3 loop: CAISGTEASYEQYF. CDR3 DNA: TGTGCCATCAGTGGGACGGAGGCCTCCTACGAGCAGTACTTC. V is TRBV10-3 and J is TRBJ2-7; maybe TRBD2 (5 bases). The CDR3 is 14 residues long. Germline CDR1 reads ENHRY; CDR2 reads SYGVKD. V shed 4 bases and J shed 0 bases, with 10 bases lying between them.

The sample holds one count of this clone. The CDR3 protein is CASSRPSTGNYEQYF. The CDR3 DNA sequence: TGTGCCAGCAGCCGCCCATCGACAGGGAACTACGAGCAGTACTTC. The J gene is TRBJ2-7, the V gene TRBV27, with 7 bases matching TRBD1. Germline CDR1 and CDR2: MNHEY and SMNVEV (reference sequence). The trim removed 6 bases at V and 3 bases at J, leaving 11 bases unmatched. The CDR3 length is 15 residues.

The chain couples TRBV2 to TRBJ1-1; D uncertain. V was clipped by 4 bases and J by 0 bases, with 12 bases between them. In germline, CDR1 is SNHLY, CDR2 FYNNEI. The CDR3 extends over 15 amino acids. The CDR3 spells CASSGLSGMNTEAFF. In DNA, the CDR3 is TGTGCCAGCAGTGGGCTGTCAGGAATGAACACTGAAGCTTTCTTT.

This chain connects TRBV10-3 to TRBJ2-5; D is uncertain. The germline CDR1 and CDR2 sequences are ENHRY and SYGVKD. V was trimmed by 3 bases and J by 2 bases, leaving 10 bases between them. The CDR3 sequence is 14 residues long. CDR3 sequence: CAISDPLRQETQYF. In nucleotides, the CDR3 is TGTGCCATCAGTGACCCCCTCCGGCAAGAGACCCAGTACTTC.

This clone appeared a few times. This chain connects TRBV27 to TRBJ2-7; 8 bases are a match to TRBD1. Germline assignment: CDR1 MNHEY and CDR2 SMNVEV (reference sequence). V lost 4 bases, J lost 6 bases, and 14 bases stayed unmatched. The CDR3 is made up of 16 amino acids. CDR3 nucleotides: TGTGCCAGCAGTTCAAGACAGGGGAGTTGGGGGCGCGAGCAGTACTTC. Translating it yields CASSSRQGSWGREQYF.

This clone has only a few counts. CDR3: CASSVRAGGNTGELFF. The CDR3 DNA follows: TGCGCCAGCAGCGTAAGAGCGGGAGGGAACACCGGGGAGCTGTTTTTT. The J gene is TRBJ2-2, the V gene TRBV5-1; TRBD2 matches 9 bases. CDR1 and CDR2 (germline): SGHRS, YFSETQ. The CDR3 is 16 residues long. V trimming: 4 bases; J trimming: 1 base; junction bases outside the gene matches: 5.

This clone has only a few counts. The chain joins TRBV7-9 to TRBJ1-2; the match to TRBD1 covers 10 bases. Germline V lookup: CDR1 SEHNR, CDR2 FQNEAQ (reference sequence). Trimming at V came to 5 bases and at J to 6 bases, leaving 6 bases not matched to a gene. The CDR3 has 14 residues. The CDR3 DNA sequence: TGTGCCAGCAGCCGGGACAGGGGTTTTCATGGCTACACCTTC. It translates to CASSRDRGFHGYTF.

The CDR3 nucleotides are TGTGCCAGCAGCTTCTGGGCCAATGAGCAGTTCTTC. This sequence encodes CASSFWANEQFF. The rearrangement uses TRBV5-4 and TRBJ2-1; D not resolved. The germline V gene encodes CDR1 SGHNT and CDR2 YYREEE (reference sequence). V was clipped by 2 bases and J by 6 bases, with 6 bases between them. This CDR3 comprises 12 residues.

The V gene is TRBV13, the J gene TRBJ1-2; 7 bases fit TRBD1. Germline loops: CDR1 PRHDT, CDR2 FYEKMQ (reference sequence). V lost 2 bases and J lost 1; bases outside the gene matches: 1. The CDR3 has 14 residues. The CDR3 DNA reads TGTGCCAGCAGCTTAAGGGGGCTTAACTATGGCTACACCTTC. Encoded protein: CASSLRGLNYGYTF.

The genes are TRBV19 and TRBJ1-4; D may be TRBD1 (5 bases). Trimming took 7 bases from V and 8 from J, leaving 17 bases between them. CDR1 and CDR2 from the germline V gene are LNHDA and SQIVND (reference sequence). The length of the CDR3 is 14 residues. The CDR3 nucleotides read TGTGCCAGTAACACGGGACTTCCGGGGGAAAAACTGTTTTTT. This encodes CASNTGLPGEKLFF. The variable domain in full, completed from reference TRBV19 and TRBJ1-4, reads DGGITQSPKYLFRKEGQNVTLSCEQNLNHDAMYWYRQDPGQGLRLIYYSQIVNDFQKGDIAEGYSVSREKKESFPLTVTSAQKNPTAFYLCASNTGLPGEKLFFGSGTQLSVL.

This sequence joins TRBV7-3 and TRBJ1-1, with D unclear. This CDR3 comprises 16 residues. Germline CDR1 is SGHTA and CDR2 is FQGTGA. V lost 0 bases, J lost 0 bases, and 11 bases lay in between. The CDR3 DNA reads as TGTGCCAGCAGCTTAACGCTGAATAGCATGAACACTGAAGCTTTCTTT. This gives the protein CASSLTLNSMNTEAFF. Based on the CDR3 plus reference TRBV7-3 and TRBJ1-1, the full variable domain is GAGVSQTPSNKVTEKGKYVELRCDPISGHTALYWYRQSLGQGPEFLIYFQGTGAADDSGLPNDRFFAVRPEGSVSTLKIQRTERGDSAVYLCASSLTLNSMNTEAFFGQGTRLTVV.

This rearrangement joins TRBV11-3 to TRBJ2-2, with unresolved D. Trimming took off 1 base at V and 4 bases at J, with 4 bases between the two ends. The CDR3 runs to 13 residues. From germline, CDR1 is SGHNT and CDR2 YENEEA. CDR3 protein: CASSLGATGELFF. The CDR3 nucleotides are TGTGCCAGCAGCTTAGGCGCCACCGGGGAGCTGTTTTTT.